The sample holds many counts of the clone carrying this T cell receptor (beta chain). Its specificity is not known. This entry comes from a study of regulatory T cells in long-lasting Graves disease. CDR1 is KGHDR and CDR2 is SFDVKD in the germline V gene. The CDR3 runs 13 residues. The V and J ends lost 7 bases and 0 bases respectively, with 8 bases between them. Study observations and caveats: Patients with persistent Graves' had lower TCR diversity than newly diagnosed patients.

According to the study, TCR beta libraries were built with iRepertoire HTBI primers and CDR3-region Arm-PCR. TCRdb passed the multiplex PCR reads through MiXCR, listing each CDR3 protein once. The sample contains 620,000 or so distinct CDR3 sequences, 15% to 20% of which appear only once. Time point given: newly diagnosed GD, antithyroid drugs for less than 3 months. Researchers made the TCR library from RNA that was extracted from PBMCs. The sample also formed part of further work on T cells in Graves' hyperthyroidism and ophthalmopathy.

This receptor was identified in a woman aged 25-40 years with Graves disease. The sample here was peripheral blood mononuclear cells (PBMCs), taken at new diagnosis, from a patient treated with antithyroid drugs. This chain links TRBV24-1 with TRBJ1-2; no definite D call. The CDR3 spells CATSSATNYGYTF. The CDR3 region has the DNA TGTGCCACCAGCTCCGCGACTAACTATGGCTACACCTTC.